Each of the 2 T cell receptor beta chains below was sequenced from the same sample in a study of T cells after somatic rescue of genetic block. TCRdb's table, derived via immunoSEQ multiplex PCR, lists solely in-frame clones and lacks some. The data contain about 12,000 clones, approximately 72% of them seen just once; the ten biggest clones take up around 7.9%. Source material: peripheral blood mononuclear cells (PBMCs). Every receptor here comes from a boy younger than 18.

The CDR3 DNA sequence: TGTGCCAGCAGCCGAGGGACTAGCGGTTACAATGAGCAGTTCTTC. Its translation is CASSRGTSGYNEQFF. The V gene is TRBV7-3, the J gene TRBJ2-1, with TRBD2 identical over 11 bases. From germline, CDR1 is SGHTA and CDR2 FQGTGA. Trimming took 5 bases from V and 4 from J; bases not matched to a gene: 4. This CDR3 comprises 15 residues.

The V call is TRBV7-2, the J call TRBJ2-3, with D tentatively TRBD2 (6 bases). V dropped 0 bases and J dropped 2 bases, with 9 bases sitting between them. The CDR3 extends over 15 amino acids. Per germline, CDR1 SGHTA and CDR2 FQGNSA. The CDR3 protein is CASSLAAGYTDTQYF. The CDR3 DNA follows: TGTGCCAGCAGCTTAGCTGCGGGGTACACAGATACGCAGTATTTT. Variable domain in full (rest from reference TRBV7-2 and TRBJ2-3): GAGVSQSPSNKVTEKGKDVELRCDPISGHTALYWYRQSLGQGLEFLIYFQGNSAPDKSGLPSDRFSAERTGGSVSTLTIQRTQQEDSAVYLCASSLAAGYTDTQYFGPGTRLTVL.